The 23 T cell receptor beta chains presented below share a single source sample, sequenced in a study of blood T cell repertoires in COVID-19. The table came from immunoSEQ multiplex PCR; TCRdb's copy has only in-frame clones and leaves some out. The sample includes roughly 100,000 clones, 92% of them seen just once. Source material: peripheral blood. Receptors originate from a woman aged 45 to 65 with COVID-19, enrolled during active disease.

CDR3 coding DNA: TGTGCCAGCTCCCCGAGCTCCTACGAGCAGTACTTC. Translation gives CASSPSSYEQYF. The rearrangement links TRBV27 to TRBJ2-7; no reliable D call. This CDR3 has 12 residues. From germline, CDR1 is MNHEY and CDR2 SMNVEV (reference sequence). Trimming left V 8 bases short and J 0 bases short, with 8 bases between.

With respect to this clone: At one end the junction does not follow the germline gene, possibly because of a read error. This rearrangement joins TRBV3-1 (or the pseudogene TRBV3-2) to TRBJ1-1; 8 bases are a match to TRBD1. The CDR3 runs to 12 residues. Germline-derived CDR1 and CDR2 are LGHDT and YNNKEL (reference sequence). The CDR3 coding sequence is TGTGCCAGCAGCCTATTAAACAGGGGGAGAGTCTTT. Its protein product is CASSLLNRGRVF.

The chain has TRBV19 and TRBJ2-7; D gene uncertain. This CDR3 has 12 amino acids. From germline, CDR1 is LNHDA and CDR2 SQIVND (reference sequence). Trimming cost V 5 bases and J 0 bases, with 5 bases left between them. The CDR3 loop is CASSASSYEQYF. The CDR3 region has the DNA TGTGCCAGTAGTGCCAGCTCCTACGAGCAGTACTTC.

The V and J genes are TRBV11-3 and TRBJ2-7; 8 nucleotides line up with TRBD2. This CDR3 has 16 amino acids. CDR1 is SGHNT and CDR2 is YENEEA in the germline V gene. V lost 1 base, J lost 3 bases, and 8 bases stayed unmatched. The CDR3 DNA sequence: TGTGCCAGCAGCTTAGCCCCCGGGACTAGGTTCTACGAGCAGTACTTC. Protein: CASSLAPGTRFYEQYF.

V usage is TRBV5-1 and J usage is TRBJ2-7, with D unresolved. Trimming shortened V by 6 bases and J by 2 bases, and 12 bases separated the two germline ends. This CDR3 has 13 amino acids. Germline lookup yields CDR1 SGHRS and CDR2 YFSETQ. The DNA for the CDR3 is TGCGCCAGCAATTCGGCAGGTACCTACGAGCAGTACGTC. Translation gives CASNSAGTYEQYV.

This chain links TRBV23-1 with TRBJ2-5; D remains unclear. TRBV23-1 is assigned to the ORF class and has an uncertain function. The CDR3 totals 20 residues. V was cut by 5 bases and J by 3 bases, with 31 bases left in between. CDR3 bases: TGCGCCAGCAGTAGTCCATTCGTCTTGACAACCGATCTGCCGAAAGAGACCCAGTACTTC. Amino acids: CASSSPFVLTTDLPKETQYF.

The V and J genes are TRBV13 and TRBJ1-2, with 9 bases lining up with TRBD1. Germline values: CDR1 PRHDT, CDR2 FYEKMQ (reference sequence). J gave up 6 bases and V 3 bases, and 11 bases lay outside the gene matches. The CDR3 is 16 residues long. The CDR3 here is CASSFATGGPSDGYTF. CDR3 DNA sequence: TGTGCCAGCAGCTTTGCGACAGGGGGACCTTCGGATGGCTACACCTTC.

The J gene is TRBJ2-5, the V gene TRBV7-9; 16 bases are shared with TRBD2. The germline gives CDR1 SEHNR, CDR2 FQNEAQ (reference sequence). The CDR3 contains 19 residues. V lost 0 bases and J lost 1; bases outside the gene matches: 5. In nucleotides, the CDR3 is TGTGCCAGCAGCTTAGCGCGGGGACTAGCGGGGGGGCCCCAAGAGACCCAGTACTTC. Its translation: CASSLARGLAGGPQETQYF.

The CDR3 DNA reads as TGCGCCAGCAGCCACCCTGAGGGGACAGGGGATCCAGATACGCAGTATTTT. Protein product: CASSHPEGTGDPDTQYF. The chain joins TRBV4-1 to TRBJ2-3; 10 positions match TRBD1. CDR1 MGHRA and CDR2 YSYEKL come from the germline V gene. With 3 bases clipped from V and 4 bases from J, the junction kept 10 bases outside the gene matches. The CDR3 runs 17 residues.

The V and J genes are TRBV15 and TRBJ2-7; TRBD1 agrees at 10 bases. Germline V gives CDR1 LNHNV, CDR2 YYDKDF (reference sequence). The ends lost 9 bases at V and 3 bases at J; junction bases unmatched: 5. There are 13 residues in the CDR3. CDR3 region: CATGGTGVYEQYV. CDR3 nucleotides: TGTGCCACAGGGGGGACAGGGGTCTACGAGCAGTACGTC.

The V gene is TRBV19, the J gene TRBJ1-1; the match to TRBD1 covers 9 bases. The CDR3 contains 14 residues. The germline gives CDR1 LNHDA, CDR2 SQIVND (reference sequence). Losses at the gene ends were 7 bases for V and 5 bases for J; bases not matched to a gene: 8. CDR3 sequence: CASTQQGAVTEAFF. The DNA for the CDR3 is TGTGCCAGTACACAACAGGGGGCGGTTACTGAAGCTTTCTTT.

V gene TRBV5-1 combines with J gene TRBJ2-2; 8 bases agree with TRBD2. Germline lookup yields CDR1 SGHRS and CDR2 YFSETQ. CDR3 length: 16 residues. After removal of 4 bases from V and 4 bases from J, the junction contained 9 bases not matched to a gene. CDR3 bases: TGCGCCAGCAGCCCCACACCCGGGGGGGGCACCGGGGAGCTGTTTTTT. Residues: CASSPTPGGGTGELFF.

The genes are TRBV9 and TRBJ1-2; D is ambiguous. Germline assignment: CDR1 SGDLS and CDR2 YYNGEE. CDR3 length: 14 amino acids. The V end lost 0 bases, the J end lost 8 bases, and 14 bases lay between the germline ends. The CDR3 bases are TGTGCCAGCAGCGTAGATATGTCAGCCGGGGGCTACACCTTC. Amino acid sequence: CASSVDMSAGGYTF.

This rearrangement joins TRBV20-1 to TRBJ1-3; D is ambiguous. This CDR3 is 11 amino acids long. V gave up 5 bases and J gave up 3 bases, with 5 bases separating them. Germline V lookup: CDR1 DFQATT, CDR2 SNEGSKA (reference sequence). Here the CDR3 DNA reads TGCAGTGCTCCATTTGGAAACACCATATATTTT. Translating it yields CSAPFGNTIYF.

The chain combines TRBV7-8 with TRBJ2-7, with 7 bases matching TRBD1. The CDR3 is 14 amino acids. After removal of 5 bases from V and 2 bases from J, the junction contained 6 bases not matched to a gene. Germline CDR1 reads SGHVS; CDR2 reads FQNEAQ. Here the CDR3 reads CASSREGTAYEQYF. The DNA for the CDR3 is TGTGCCAGCAGCCGAGAGGGGACAGCCTACGAGCAGTACTTC.

The chain couples TRBV29-1 to TRBJ2-3, with 8 bases aligning to TRBD1. J was trimmed by 3 bases and V by 3 bases; bases with no gene match: 2. The CDR3 covers 13 residues. The germline V gene encodes CDR1 SQVTM and CDR2 ANQGSEA. The CDR3 here is CSVDRGQTDTQYF. As DNA, the CDR3 is TGCAGCGTTGACAGGGGGCAGACAGATACGCAGTATTTT.

The CDR3 sequence is CASSLGGDNQPQHF. The DNA of the CDR3 is TGTGCCAGCAGCTTAGGGGGGGACAATCAGCCCCAGCATTTT. This chain uses TRBV7-9 with TRBJ1-5; a weak D match, TRBD1 (5 bases). The CDR3 covers 14 residues. Germline loops: CDR1 SEHNR, CDR2 FQNEAQ (reference sequence). Trimming removed 1 base from V and 3 bases from J, with 7 bases in between.

The rearrangement links TRBV19 to TRBJ1-2; D ambiguous. Trimming took 4 bases from V and 2 from J, leaving 8 bases between them. The germline V gene has CDR1 LNHDA and CDR2 SQIVND (reference sequence). The CDR3 length is 13 residues. CDR3 bases: TGTGCCAGTAGTACGACGGGGAACTATGGCTACACCTTC. As protein: CASSTTGNYGYTF.

This sequence joins TRBV6-5 and TRBJ1-1, with a tentative D call TRBD1 (5 bases). V lost 8 bases and J lost 0, with 16 bases in between. The CDR3 totals 15 residues. Per germline, CDR1 MNHEY and CDR2 SVGAGI. The CDR3 region is CASPGIFLLNTEAFF. The CDR3 DNA follows: TGTGCCAGCCCAGGGATCTTCTTATTGAACACTGAAGCTTTCTTT.

V and J are TRBV6-1 and TRBJ2-3; a weak D match, TRBD1 (5 bases). The CDR3 has 14 amino acids. Germline loops: CDR1 MNHNS, CDR2 SASEGT. V lost 3 bases and J lost 1, with 8 bases in between. This CDR3 is CASSEMGRTDTQYF. CDR3 DNA: TGTGCCAGCAGTGAGATGGGGCGCACAGATACGCAGTATTTT.

About this clone: Other nucleotide sequences in the sample specify the same CDR3. The rearrangement uses TRBV2 and TRBJ2-3; 8 nucleotides match TRBD1. The CDR3 extends over 15 amino acids. After removal of 6 bases from V and 3 bases from J, the junction contained 8 bases not matched to a gene. Germline CDR1 SNHLY, CDR2 FYNNEI. The DNA of the CDR3 is TGTGCCAGCAGCCAAGACAGGGGTCGGACAGATACGCAGTATTTT. Its translation: CASSQDRGRTDTQYF.

The rearrangement joins TRBV6-5 to TRBJ1-3, with D uncertain. The ends were cut back, 8 bases at V and 2 bases at J, with 16 bases in the middle. CDR1 is MNHEY, CDR2 SVGAGI, per germline. The CDR3 spans 15 residues. CDR3 amino acids: CASSRLVLAGNTIYF. The CDR3 region has the DNA TGTGCCAGCTCCCGTTTGGTTTTAGCTGGAAACACCATATATTTT.

This clone has a handful of counts. The chain combines TRBV28 with TRBJ2-3, with 8 bases fitting TRBD2. J was trimmed by 1 base and V by 2 bases; bases with no gene match: 5. CDR3 length: 16 residues. Per germline, CDR1 MDHEN and CDR2 SYDVKM. As DNA, the CDR3 is TGTGCCAGCAGTTTAAAGGCGGGGGGCCGCACAGATACGCAGTATTTT. Amino acid sequence: CASSLKAGGRTDTQYF.